This T cell receptor (beta chain) originates from a study of T cells in Graves' hyperthyroidism and ophthalmopathy. Study at large: At the time of initial diagnosis and before any treatment, peripheral blood was collected.

With 0 bases removed from V and 1 base from J, the gap between germline ends came to 11 bases. The germline gives CDR1 SGHRS, CDR2 YFSETQ. The CDR3 sequence is 17 residues long. Diagnosis rested on symptoms, serum thyroxine and TRAb, thyroid ultrasound, and orbital computed tomography. The TCR beta CDR3 regions underwent amplification using RNA transcripts as the source. Primed by the HTBI set, a first-round RT-PCR was run on the TCR CDR3. TCRdb reanalysed the multiplex PCR reads using MiXCR and keeps one entry per CDR3 protein. Of roughly 350,000 distinct CDR3 sequences in the sample, 14% were seen once. In its sample, this clonotype was seen many times.

This receptor was identified in a woman aged 25 to 39 with Graves' ophthalmopathy. Sequencing used blood. The rearrangement uses TRBV5-1 and TRBJ1-6; D call uncertain. CDR3 loop: CASSLAGGFSYNSPLHF. CDR3 DNA sequence: TGCGCCAGCAGCTTGGCCGGAGGGTTTTCCTATAATTCACCCCTCCACTTT. Full variable domain (remainder filled in from reference TRBV5-1 and TRBJ1-6): KAGVTQTPRYLIKTRGQQVTLSCSPISGHRSVSWYQQTPGQGLQFLFEYFSETQRNKGNFPGRFSGRQFSNSRSEMNVSTLELGDSALYLCASSLAGGFSYNSPLHFGNGTRLTVT.